The 27 T cell receptor beta chains presented below share a single source sample, sequenced in a study of shared clonotypes between healthy human individuals. Assay used: immunoSEQ multiplex PCR; TCRdb lists only in-frame clones, some missing. The sample has millions of clones; over 90% are singletons. Sequenced sample: naive CD4+ T cells from PBMCs. As to subset: CD45RA+ positively selected. The receptors here all came from a man between 18 and 29 years old in good health. Some clones in this sample may be carry-over from other donors' samples.

This chain joins TRBV18 and TRBJ2-3; D gene ambiguous. Germline CDR1 KGHSH, CDR2 LQKENI. This CDR3 spans 14 amino acids. With 5 bases removed from V and 0 bases from J, the gap between germline ends came to 9 bases. CDR3 bases: TGTGCCAGCTCATTTCAGAGAAGCACAGATACGCAGTATTTT. It yields the protein CASSFQRSTDTQYF.

V usage is TRBV9 and J usage is TRBJ1-2; TRBD1 matches 9 bases. From germline, CDR1 is SGDLS and CDR2 YYNGEE. V lost 0 bases, J lost 4 bases, and 4 bases stayed unmatched. This CDR3 has 15 amino acids. CDR3 amino acids: CASSVARTGAYGYTF. The CDR3 coding sequence is TGTGCCAGCAGCGTAGCCAGGACAGGGGCCTATGGCTACACCTTC.

This chain uses TRBV30 with TRBJ2-1; no clear D gene. Trimming cost V 1 base and J 4 bases, with 8 bases left between them. The CDR3 contains 13 residues. Germline assignment: CDR1 GTSNPN and CDR2 SVGIG (reference sequence). The CDR3: CAWSGGVYNEQFF. In DNA, the CDR3 is TGTGCCTGGAGTGGTGGGGTATACAATGAGCAGTTCTTC.

This chain joins TRBV28 and TRBJ2-3, with 10 bases fitting TRBD1. V shed 6 bases and J 5 bases; nucleotides not matched to a gene: 14. Germline values: CDR1 MDHEN, CDR2 SYDVKM. The CDR3 is made up of 17 amino acids. CDR3 nucleotides: TGTGCCAGCAGCGACATAAGGGACAGGGGAATTGAAGATACGCAGTATTTT. It codes for CASSDIRDRGIEDTQYF.

As DNA, the CDR3 is TGTGCCAGAAGCCCTCCATTGGGGCCCGGCTACACCTTC. Protein sequence: CARSPPLGPGYTF. V is TRBV5-3 and J is TRBJ1-2; D is possibly TRBD1 (5 bases). TRBV5-3 carries the ORF label, with uncertain function. V dropped 4 bases and J dropped 8 bases, with 15 bases sitting between them. This CDR3 has 13 amino acids.

The V call is TRBV7-3, the J call TRBJ2-1; tentatively, D is TRBD2 (5 bases). Germline V gives CDR1 SGHTA, CDR2 FQGTGA. The CDR3 covers 13 residues. Trimming removed 0 bases at V and 8 bases at J, with 8 bases between. The CDR3 nucleotides read TGTGCCAGCAGCTTAACGTACGGGGATGAGCAGTTCTTC. Translated: CASSLTYGDEQFF.

The chain carries TRBV19 and TRBJ1-4, with 7 nucleotides matching TRBD1. CDR1 and CDR2 from the germline V gene are LNHDA and SQIVND (reference sequence). V was pared by 3 bases and J by 2 bases, with 0 bases of the junction left unmatched. The CDR3 extends over 14 amino acids. CDR3 DNA: TGTGCCAGTAGTATGACAGGGACTAATGAAAAACTGTTTTTT. It codes for CASSMTGTNEKLFF.

V is TRBV2 and J is TRBJ2-7, with 14 bases fitting TRBD2. The CDR3 contains 15 residues. Germline assignment: CDR1 SNHLY and CDR2 FYNNEI. The trim removed 8 bases at V and 3 bases at J, leaving 6 bases unmatched. CDR3 DNA sequence: TGTGCCAGCCATGGGACTAGCGGGAGTTTCTACGAGCAGTACTTC. This codes for CASHGTSGSFYEQYF.

The chain joins TRBV15 to TRBJ2-1; 9 bases line up with TRBD2. The CDR3 runs to 14 residues. Germline V CDR1 and CDR2: LNHNV, YYDKDF (reference sequence). With V trimmed by 4 bases and J by 8 bases, 6 bases remained unmatched. The CDR3 nucleotides are TGTGCCACCAGCACCCTAGCGGGACACGATGAGCAGTTCTTC. Translation gives CATSTLAGHDEQFF.

V usage is TRBV4-3 and J usage is TRBJ2-3; D is unresolved. The CDR3 is 17 residues long. Germline V gene data show CDR1 as LGHNA and CDR2 as YSLEER. Trimming stripped 1 base from V and 0 bases from J, with 14 bases between. The chain's CDR3 is CASSQVSSLGSTDTQYF. Here the CDR3 DNA reads TGCGCCAGCAGCCAAGTAAGCTCCTTGGGCAGCACAGATACGCAGTATTTT.

About this clone itself: Other DNA variants within this sample encode the same CDR3. The chain couples TRBV11-2 to TRBJ2-2; D unclear. The CDR3 spans 12 residues. V was shortened by 1 base and J by 5 bases, with 2 bases between the two germline ends. In germline, CDR1 is SGHAT, CDR2 FQNNGV. The CDR3: CASSLGTGELFF. The CDR3 DNA follows: TGTGCCAGCAGCTTAGGGACCGGGGAGCTGTTTTTT.

The chain combines TRBV2 with TRBJ1-5; tentatively, D is TRBD1 (5 bases). Germline assignment: CDR1 SNHLY and CDR2 FYNNEI. The V end was cut by 4 bases, the J end by 5 bases, with 12 bases between. The CDR3 has 14 residues. CDR3 in amino acids: CASSAGRSDQPQHF. The CDR3 region has the DNA TGTGCCAGCAGTGCAGGGCGGTCGGATCAGCCCCAGCATTTT.

This clone is a singleton in its sample. The gene calls are TRBV7-8 and TRBJ1-2; tentative D call: TRBD1 (5 bases). The CDR3 sequence is 14 residues long. Germline-derived CDR1 and CDR2 are SGHVS and FQNEAQ. Trimming stripped 6 bases from V and 4 bases from J, with 15 bases between. CDR3 region: CASSPRGSAYGYTF. Here the CDR3 DNA reads TGTGCCAGCAGTCCGCGGGGGTCGGCCTATGGCTACACCTTC.

Comment on this clone: The sample carries other DNA sequences with the same CDR3. The rearrangement links TRBV5-1 to TRBJ2-5; no clear D gene. Looked up from germline, CDR1 is SGHRS and CDR2 is YFSETQ. The length of the CDR3 is 11 residues. V was shortened by 2 bases and J by 3 bases, with 2 bases between the two germline ends. This CDR3 is CASSFKETQYF. The DNA for the CDR3 is TGCGCCAGCAGCTTTAAAGAGACCCAGTACTTC.

The chain combines TRBV2 with TRBJ2-1; D might be TRBD1 (5 bases). Germline CDR1 is SNHLY and CDR2 is FYNNEI. This CDR3 has 13 amino acids. The germline V and J ends were trimmed by 11 bases and 4 bases, with 15 bases remaining between them. The CDR3 DNA sequence: TGTGCCGGGGCTGACCTGAGGTACAATGAGCAGTTCTTC. The encoded protein is CAGADLRYNEQFF.

The rearrangement joins TRBV7-9 to TRBJ2-3; 8 nucleotides agree with TRBD2. Trimming took 8 bases from V and 0 from J; bases not matched to a gene: 7. The CDR3 is made up of 15 amino acids. CDR1 SEHNR and CDR2 FQNEAQ come from the germline V gene (reference sequence). Here the CDR3 reads CASPPAGASTDTQYF. The CDR3 DNA follows: TGTGCCAGCCCCCCAGCGGGAGCTAGCACAGATACGCAGTATTTT.

The chain links TRBV11-2 to TRBJ1-4; a possible D gene is TRBD1 (6 bases). There are 16 residues in the CDR3. V lost 4 bases and J 7 bases, leaving 19 bases between the germline ends. Germline V gene data show CDR1 as SGHAT and CDR2 as FQNNGV. The chain's CDR3 is CASSSINRALGEKLFF. The DNA of the CDR3 is TGTGCCAGCAGCTCCATTAACAGGGCTCTTGGTGAAAAACTGTTTTTT.

The chain recombines TRBV19 with TRBJ1-1; 7 bases match TRBD1. V lost 8 bases and J lost 1; bases outside the gene matches: 10. CDR3 length equals 15 residues. The germline V gene encodes CDR1 LNHDA and CDR2 SQIVND (reference sequence). CDR3 in amino acids: CASRWDDRANTEAFF. The CDR3 DNA reads TGTGCCAGTCGATGGGATGACAGGGCGAACACTGAAGCTTTCTTT.

The genes are TRBV6-1 and TRBJ2-7; the D gene is possibly TRBD2 (6 bases). Germline V CDR1 and CDR2: MNHNS, SASEGT. The germline V and J ends were trimmed by 3 bases and 5 bases, with 20 bases remaining between them. This CDR3 has 16 amino acids. CDR3 in amino acids: CASSDAGRGRSDEQYF. CDR3 in DNA: TGTGCCAGCAGTGACGCGGGGCGGGGTAGGTCCGACGAGCAGTACTTC.

In regard to this clone: Other DNA sequences in the same sample also yield this CDR3. The chain is built from TRBV7-8 and TRBJ2-1; TRBD2 matches at 10 bases. V dropped 1 base and J dropped 7; count of bases not matched to a gene: 4. Germline V lookup: CDR1 SGHVS, CDR2 FQNEAQ. The CDR3 sequence is 15 residues long. This chain's CDR3 is CASSLGLAGINEQFF. The CDR3 DNA reads as TGTGCCAGCAGCTTAGGACTAGCGGGTATAAATGAGCAGTTCTTC.

The J gene is TRBJ1-5, the V gene TRBV28; D perhaps matches TRBD1 (5 bases). Germline loops: CDR1 MDHEN, CDR2 SYDVKM. The CDR3 sequence is 16 residues long. Trimming removed 1 base from V and 4 bases from J, with 14 bases in between. The CDR3 sequence is CASSLSPGALNQPQHF. The CDR3 DNA is TGTGCCAGCAGTTTATCCCCCGGGGCCTTAAATCAGCCCCAGCATTTT. Full variable domain (rest looked up from reference TRBV28 and TRBJ1-5): DVKVTQSSRYLVKRTGEKVFLECVQDMDHENMFWYRQDPGLGLRLIYFSYDVKMKEKGDIPEGYSVSREKKERFSLILESASTNQTSMYLCASSLSPGALNQPQHFGDGTRLSIL.

The genes are TRBV6-1 and TRBJ1-2; tentatively, D is TRBD1 (6 bases). Looked up from germline, CDR1 is MNHNS and CDR2 is SASEGT. Trimming cost V 1 base and J 5 bases, with 11 bases left between them. The CDR3 has 14 amino acids. CDR3 DNA: TGTGCCAGCAGTGAAGGAACAGGGAGGTATGGCTACACCTTC. Encoded protein: CASSEGTGRYGYTF.

This chain connects TRBV5-1 to TRBJ1-2; no reliable D call. The length of the CDR3 is 14 residues. Germline CDR1 and CDR2: SGHRS and YFSETQ. V gave up 1 base and J gave up 4 bases, with 11 bases separating them. In DNA form, the CDR3 reads TGCGCCAGCAGCTTGTTTGACATGGGCTATGGCTACACCTTC. Amino acid sequence: CASSLFDMGYGYTF.

The V and J genes are TRBV29-1 and TRBJ2-6, with D possibly being TRBD1 (5 bases). This CDR3 is built from 16 residues. The V end lost 8 bases, the J end lost 1 base, and 18 bases lay between the germline ends. Per germline, CDR1 SQVTM and CDR2 ANQGSEA. The CDR3 sequence is CSRYGALDSGANVLTF. The CDR3 region has the DNA TGCAGCAGGTATGGGGCCCTGGATTCTGGGGCCAACGTCCTGACTTTC. Supplemented by reference TRBV29-1 and TRBJ2-6, the full variable domain reads SAVISQKPSRDICQRGTSLTIQCQVDSQVTMMFWYRQQPGQSLTLIATANQGSEATYESGFVIDKFPISRPNLTFSTLTVSNMSPEDSSIYLCSRYGALDSGANVLTFGAGSRLTVL.

This sequence joins TRBV18 and TRBJ1-3; D perhaps matches TRBD1 (5 bases). CDR1 is KGHSH and CDR2 is LQKENI in the germline V gene. V lost 5 bases to trimming and J lost 0 bases, with 14 bases between them. The CDR3 consists of 16 residues. This CDR3 is CASSSADKDSGNTIYF. As DNA, the CDR3 is TGTGCCAGCTCATCAGCGGACAAAGACTCTGGAAACACCATATATTTT.

The chain is built from TRBV9 and TRBJ1-2; D is unresolved. The V gene's germline CDR1 is SGDLS and CDR2 YYNGEE. The length of the CDR3 is 13 residues. The V end lost 4 bases, the J end lost 3 bases, and 10 bases lay between the germline ends. The CDR3 region has the DNA TGTGCCAGCAGCACCCACCGGGACTATGGCTACACCTTC. Amino acids: CASSTHRDYGYTF.

The V call is TRBV2, the J call TRBJ1-2; D is unresolved. Germline V CDR1 and CDR2: SNHLY, FYNNEI. CDR3 length: 13 amino acids. V was clipped by 3 bases and J by 8 bases, with 13 bases between them. The CDR3 coding sequence is TGTGCCAGCAGTGATTTGGTGCGAGGGGGCTACACCTTC. This encodes CASSDLVRGGYTF.